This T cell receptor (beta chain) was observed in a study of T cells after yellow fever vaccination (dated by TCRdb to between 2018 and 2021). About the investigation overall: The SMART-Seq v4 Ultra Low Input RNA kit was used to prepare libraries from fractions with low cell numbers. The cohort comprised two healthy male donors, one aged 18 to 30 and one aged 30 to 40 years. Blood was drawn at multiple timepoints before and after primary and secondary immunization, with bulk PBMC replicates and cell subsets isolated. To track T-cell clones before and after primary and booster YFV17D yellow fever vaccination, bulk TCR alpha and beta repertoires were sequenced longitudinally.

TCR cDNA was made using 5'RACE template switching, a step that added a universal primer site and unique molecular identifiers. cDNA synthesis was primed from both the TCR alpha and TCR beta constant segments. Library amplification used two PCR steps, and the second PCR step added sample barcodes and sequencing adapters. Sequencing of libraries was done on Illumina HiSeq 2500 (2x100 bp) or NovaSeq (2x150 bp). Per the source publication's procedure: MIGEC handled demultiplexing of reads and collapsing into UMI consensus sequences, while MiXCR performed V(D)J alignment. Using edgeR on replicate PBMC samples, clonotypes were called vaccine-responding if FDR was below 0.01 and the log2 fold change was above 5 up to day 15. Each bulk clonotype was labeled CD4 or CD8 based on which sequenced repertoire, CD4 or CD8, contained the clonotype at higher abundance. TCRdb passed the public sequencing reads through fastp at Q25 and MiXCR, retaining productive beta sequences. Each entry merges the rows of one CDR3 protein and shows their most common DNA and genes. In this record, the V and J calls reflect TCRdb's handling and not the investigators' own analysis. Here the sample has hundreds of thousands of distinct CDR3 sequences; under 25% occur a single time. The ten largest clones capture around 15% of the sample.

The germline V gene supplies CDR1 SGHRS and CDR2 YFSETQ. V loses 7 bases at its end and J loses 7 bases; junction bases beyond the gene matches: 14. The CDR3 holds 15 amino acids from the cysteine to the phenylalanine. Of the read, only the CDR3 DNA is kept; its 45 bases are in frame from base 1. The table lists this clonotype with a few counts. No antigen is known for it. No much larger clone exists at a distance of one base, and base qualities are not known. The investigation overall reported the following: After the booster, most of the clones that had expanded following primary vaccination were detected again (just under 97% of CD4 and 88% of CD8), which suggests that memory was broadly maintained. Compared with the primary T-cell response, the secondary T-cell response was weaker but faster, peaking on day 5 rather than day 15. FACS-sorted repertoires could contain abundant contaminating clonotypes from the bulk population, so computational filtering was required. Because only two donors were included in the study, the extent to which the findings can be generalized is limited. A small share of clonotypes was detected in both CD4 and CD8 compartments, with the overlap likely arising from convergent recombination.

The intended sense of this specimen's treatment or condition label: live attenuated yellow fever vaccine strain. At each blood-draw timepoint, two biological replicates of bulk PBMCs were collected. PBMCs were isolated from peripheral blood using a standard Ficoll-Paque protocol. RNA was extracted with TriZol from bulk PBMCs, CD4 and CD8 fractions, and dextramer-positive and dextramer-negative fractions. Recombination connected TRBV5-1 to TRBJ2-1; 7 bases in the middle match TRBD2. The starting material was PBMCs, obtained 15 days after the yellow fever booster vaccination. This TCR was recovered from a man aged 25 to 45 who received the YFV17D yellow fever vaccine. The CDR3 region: CASLPAGVRSNEQFF. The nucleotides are TGCGCCAGCCTACCTGCGGGAGTACGGTCGAATGAGCAGTTCTTC.